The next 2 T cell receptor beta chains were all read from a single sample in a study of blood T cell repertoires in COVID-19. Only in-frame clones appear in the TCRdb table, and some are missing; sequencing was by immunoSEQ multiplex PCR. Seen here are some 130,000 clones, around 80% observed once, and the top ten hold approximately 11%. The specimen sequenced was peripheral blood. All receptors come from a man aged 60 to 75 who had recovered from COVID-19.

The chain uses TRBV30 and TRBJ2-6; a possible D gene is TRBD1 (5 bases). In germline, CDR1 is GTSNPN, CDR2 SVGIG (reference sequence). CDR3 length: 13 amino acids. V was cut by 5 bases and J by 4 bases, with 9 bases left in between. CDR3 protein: CAWAGSGANVLTF. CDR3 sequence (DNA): TGTGCCTGGGCAGGGTCCGGGGCCAACGTCCTGACTTTC. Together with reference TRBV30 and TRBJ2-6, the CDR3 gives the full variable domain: SQTIHQWPATLVQPVGSPLSLECTVEGTSNPNLYWYRQAAGRGLQLLFYSVGIGQISSEVPQNLSASRPQDRQFILSSKKLLLSDSGFYLCAWAGSGANVLTFGAGSRLTVL.

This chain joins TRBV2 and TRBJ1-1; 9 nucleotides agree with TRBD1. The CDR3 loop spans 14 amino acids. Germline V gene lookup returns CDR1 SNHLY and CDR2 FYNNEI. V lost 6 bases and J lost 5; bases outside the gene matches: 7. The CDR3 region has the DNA TGTGCCAGCAGCCAAGGGACAGGGTTTACTGAAGCTTTCTTT. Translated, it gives CASSQGTGFTEAFF.